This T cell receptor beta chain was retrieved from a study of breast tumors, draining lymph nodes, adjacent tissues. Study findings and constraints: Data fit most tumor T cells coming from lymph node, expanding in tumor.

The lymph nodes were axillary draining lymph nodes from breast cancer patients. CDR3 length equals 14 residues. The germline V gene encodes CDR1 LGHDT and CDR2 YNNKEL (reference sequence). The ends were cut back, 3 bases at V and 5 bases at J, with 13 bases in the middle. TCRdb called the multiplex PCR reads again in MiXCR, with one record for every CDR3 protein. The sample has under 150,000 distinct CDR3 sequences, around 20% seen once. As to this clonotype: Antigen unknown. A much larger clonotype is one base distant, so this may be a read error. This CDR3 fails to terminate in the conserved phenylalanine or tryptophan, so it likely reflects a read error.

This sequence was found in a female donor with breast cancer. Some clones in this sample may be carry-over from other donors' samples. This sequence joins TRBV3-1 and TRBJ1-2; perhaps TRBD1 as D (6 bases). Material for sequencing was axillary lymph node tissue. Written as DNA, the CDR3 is TGTGCCAGCAGCCAGTGGGCAGGGGAGTATGGCTACACCCTC. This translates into CASSQWAGEYGYTL.